This T cell receptor beta chain stems from a study of blood T cell repertoires in COVID-19. Looking at the study overall: There were acute and convalescent COVID-19 samples, and they came from the United States, Italy and Spain.

V gave up 4 bases and J gave up 2 bases, with 13 bases separating them. The length of the CDR3 is 15 residues. The germline gives CDR1 MRHNA, CDR2 SNTAGT. Study processing details: The authors estimated nucleated cell counts from reference gene primer amplification. This table comes from immunoSEQ multiplex PCR, and its TCRdb copy is limited to in-frame clones, with some not included. V and J calls and clone size come straight from that table; D and trimming were deduced from the DNA. Of tens of thousands of clones listed, roughly four fifths are singletons. This chain connects TRBV6-4 to TRBJ2-3; tentatively, D is TRBD2 (6 bases). This TCR was sampled from a woman aged 80 or over with acute or convalescent COVID-19. Sequences were obtained from peripheral blood. The CDR3 here is CASSVLSGTTDTQYF. CDR3 coding DNA: TGTGCCAGCAGTGTTCTTAGCGGAACCACAGATACGCAGTATTTT.